A selection of T cell receptor beta chains follows, all from one sample in a study of cytomegalovirus exposure and HLA in healthy donors. Sequenced by immunoSEQ multiplex PCR; TCRdb stores in-frame clones only, minus some. This sample contains tens of thousands of clones. The specimen was PBMCs. Receptors were obtained from a man aged 25 to 40 in good health and CMV-seropositive. Both conserved end residues are part of each CDR3. The D gene is left open where the match is weak.

j_call,v_call,d_call,cdr3_nt,cdr3_aa
TRBJ1-3,TRBV5-1,NA,TGCGCCAGCAGCTTGGGGCAGGGGGGAAACACCATATATTTT,CASSLGQGGNTIYF
TRBJ2-1,TRBV29-1,TRBD2,TGCAGCGTCCCTAGCGGAAGCTCCTACAATGAGCAGTTCTTC,CSVPSGSSYNEQFF
TRBJ1-4,TRBV6-1,TRBD1,TGTGCCAGCACCCGACAGGGTGTCACTAATGAAAAACTGTTTTTT,CASTRQGVTNEKLFF
TRBJ1-3,TRBV19,NA,TGTGCCAGTAGTCCCGACAGCTTCTCTGGAAACACCATATATTTT,CASSPDSFSGNTIYF
TRBJ2-7,TRBV5-4,NA,TGTGCCAGCAGCTTGAGAGGCCGGGACATGGACGAGCAGTACTTC,CASSLRGRDMDEQYF
TRBJ2-5,TRBV9,TRBD2,TGTGCCAGCAGCAGTAGCGGGGCGGGGGAGACCCAGTACTTC,CASSSSGAGETQYF
TRBJ2-5,TRBV6-5,NA,TGTGCCAGCAGTTACTCGAGGGAGACCCAGTACTTC,CASSYSRETQYF
TRBJ2-2,TRBV25-1,TRBD1,TGTGCCAGCAGTGAGGGACAGGGGGACACCGGGGAGCTGTTTTTT,CASSEGQGDTGELFF
TRBJ2-7,TRBV19,TRBD2,TGTGCCAGTAGTCCGACTAGCGAGTACGAGCAGTACTTC,CASSPTSEYEQYF
TRBJ2-7,TRBV4-1,NA,TGCGCCAGCAGCCAAGATGGTCAGGGGCCTACCTACGAGCAGTACTTC,CASSQDGQGPTYEQYF
TRBJ2-7,TRBV4-1,NA,TGCGCCAGCAGCCAAGATGTCGTCCCCGGGTACGAGCAGTACTTC,CASSQDVVPGYEQYF
TRBJ1-2,TRBV11-2,NA,TGTGCCAGCAGCCCGAGGATTTCAGAGGATCTCACCTTC,CASSPRISEDLTF
TRBJ2-5,TRBV29-1,TRBD1,TGCAGCCTCCGCGGGACAGGGAAGGGGGAGACCCAGTACTTC,CSLRGTGKGETQYF
TRBJ1-5,TRBV10-3,NA,TGTGCCATCAGTGAGTCGGGGACAATCAATCAGCCCCAGCATTTT,CAISESGTINQPQHF
TRBJ2-7,TRBV18,NA,TGTGCCAGCTCACCACCTTCAGTTCCCTACGAGCAGTACTTC,CASSPPSVPYEQYF
TRBJ1-6,TRBV2,TRBD1,TGTGCCAGCAGCGAACGGACAGGGGCTTTCAATTCACCCCTCCACTTT,CASSERTGAFNSPLHF
TRBJ2-5,TRBV30,NA,TGTGCTATGGGGGGAGAGACCCAGTACTTC,CAMGGETQYF
TRBJ2-3,TRBV19,TRBD1,TGTGCCAGTGTAACCGGGACAGGGCGATTCGATACGCAGTATTTT,CASVTGTGRFDTQYF
TRBJ2-2,TRBV5-1,TRBD2,TGCGCCAGCAGCTTAGAGGCGGGAGTCACCGGGGAGCTGTTTTTT,CASSLEAGVTGELFF
TRBJ1-1,TRBV7-9,NA,TGTGCCAGCAGCTCCACTACGAGAACCACTGAAGCTTTCTTT,CASSSTTRTTEAFF